This is a list of T cell receptor beta chains from one sample in a study of control samples from healthy donors and cancer patients. The data were produced by immunoSEQ multiplex PCR, yet TCRdb's version contains in-frame clones alone and is incomplete. The sample holds about 140,000 clones, around nine tenths seen once. Sequenced input: blood. The receptor set was obtained from a man aged 25 to 40 in good health. CDR3s include the opening cysteine and the closing phenylalanine or tryptophan. A D gene is named only where the DNA matches it firmly. Clone size is given for some rows only: seen once, a few or many times, or a class if the clone is expanded.

abundance: -; j_gene: TRBJ2-3; d_gene: -; v_gene: TRBV9; CDR3aa: CASSVGAGNTDTQYF; CDR3nt: TGTGCCAGCAGCGTTGGGGCGGGAAACACAGATACGCAGTATTTT
abundance: -; j_gene: TRBJ1-2; d_gene: -; v_gene: TRBV30; CDR3aa: CAWTLGRHHYGYTF; CDR3nt: TGTGCCTGGACCCTTGGGAGACATCACTATGGCTACACCTTC
abundance: -; j_gene: TRBJ2-2; d_gene: -; v_gene: TRBV5-4; CDR3aa: CASSLDPVTGELFF; CDR3nt: TGTGCCAGCAGCTTGGATCCAGTCACCGGGGAGCTGTTTTTT
abundance: -; j_gene: TRBJ2-1; d_gene: -; v_gene: TRBV7-8; CDR3aa: CASSNKLAALYNEQFF; CDR3nt: TGTGCCAGCAGCAACAAACTAGCTGCCCTCTACAATGAGCAGTTCTTC
abundance: -; j_gene: TRBJ2-7; d_gene: -; v_gene: TRBV11-3; CDR3aa: CASSPNGQITYEQYF; CDR3nt: TGTGCCAGCAGCCCAAACGGACAGATTACCTACGAGCAGTACTTC
abundance: -; j_gene: TRBJ2-1; d_gene: TRBD2; v_gene: TRBV7-9; CDR3aa: CASSFGTSVYNEQFF; CDR3nt: TGTGCCAGCAGTTTCGGGACTAGCGTCTACAATGAGCAGTTCTTC
abundance: -; j_gene: TRBJ2-7; d_gene: TRBD1; v_gene: TRBV2; CDR3aa: CASNRDRGNEQYF; CDR3nt: TGTGCCAGCAACCGGGACAGGGGGAACGAGCAGTACTTC
abundance: -; j_gene: TRBJ2-7; d_gene: -; v_gene: TRBV4-1; CDR3aa: CASSQDWAGSGEQYF; CDR3nt: TGCGCCAGCAGCCAAGATTGGGCAGGGTCGGGTGAGCAGTACTTC
abundance: once; j_gene: TRBJ1-1; d_gene: -; v_gene: TRBV30; CDR3aa: CAWSIYRARTEAFF; CDR3nt: TGTGCCTGGAGTATTTACAGGGCGAGAACTGAAGCTTTCTTT
abundance: -; j_gene: TRBJ2-7; d_gene: -; v_gene: TRBV11-2; CDR3aa: CASSLGDIYEQYF; CDR3nt: TGTGCCAGCAGCTTAGGTGACATCTACGAGCAGTACTTC
abundance: once; j_gene: TRBJ2-1; d_gene: -; v_gene: TRBV27; CDR3aa: CASSLLSVNNEQFF; CDR3nt: TGTGCCAGCAGTTTATTATCGGTAAACAATGAGCAGTTCTTC
abundance: -; j_gene: TRBJ2-1; d_gene: -; v_gene: TRBV24-1; CDR3aa: CATSDFGRTQARNEQFF; CDR3nt: TGTGCCACCAGTGATTTTGGAAGGACCCAGGCGCGGAATGAGCAGTTCTTC
abundance: -; j_gene: TRBJ2-7; d_gene: -; v_gene: TRBV19; CDR3aa: CASRAKGAYEQYF; CDR3nt: TGTGCCAGCAGAGCCAAAGGGGCCTACGAGCAGTACTTC
abundance: -; j_gene: TRBJ2-3; d_gene: -; v_gene: TRBV28; CDR3aa: CASNTNLGRADTQYF; CDR3nt: TGTGCCAGCAACACGAACTTGGGCAGGGCAGATACGCAGTATTTT
abundance: -; j_gene: TRBJ1-1; d_gene: TRBD1; v_gene: TRBV29-1; CDR3aa: CSAPGQVANTEAFF; CDR3nt: TGCAGCGCCCCAGGACAGGTTGCTAACACTGAAGCTTTCTTT
abundance: -; j_gene: TRBJ2-3; d_gene: -; v_gene: TRBV11-2; CDR3aa: CASSLGVDTQYF; CDR3nt: TGTGCCAGCAGCTTAGGGGTAGATACGCAGTATTTT
abundance: -; j_gene: TRBJ1-2; d_gene: TRBD1; v_gene: TRBV19; CDR3aa: CASSLRDRGPNYGYTF; CDR3nt: TGTGCCAGTAGCCTTAGGGACAGGGGGCCTAACTATGGCTACACCTTC
abundance: -; j_gene: TRBJ1-2; d_gene: -; v_gene: TRBV6-5; CDR3aa: CASSYAGGYTF; CDR3nt: TGTGCCAGCAGTTACGCGGGGGGCTACACCTTC
abundance: -; j_gene: TRBJ2-5; d_gene: -; v_gene: TRBV6-1; CDR3aa: CASSEGVAKETQYF; CDR3nt: TGTGCCAGCAGTGAAGGGGTAGCGAAAGAGACCCAGTACTTC
abundance: -; j_gene: TRBJ2-4; d_gene: TRBD1; v_gene: TRBV28; CDR3aa: CASSFIIEPGQGFSQAKNIQYF; CDR3nt: TGTGCCAGCAGCTTTATTATCGAACCGGGACAGGGTTTCAGTCAAGCCAAAAACATTCAGTACTTC
abundance: -; j_gene: TRBJ1-2; d_gene: -; v_gene: TRBV5-8; CDR3aa: CASSLRGSDYGYTF; CDR3nt: TGTGCCAGCAGCCTTAGGGGATCCGACTATGGCTACACCTTC
abundance: -; j_gene: TRBJ2-7; d_gene: TRBD1; v_gene: TRBV4-1; CDR3aa: CASSQDPGQRSTGYEQYF; CDR3nt: TGCGCCAGCAGCCAAGATCCGGGACAGCGATCAACGGGCTACGAGCAGTACTTC
abundance: -; j_gene: TRBJ2-7; d_gene: TRBD2; v_gene: TRBV5-6; CDR3aa: CASSISGRHEQYF; CDR3nt: TGTGCCAGCAGCATTAGCGGGAGGCACGAGCAGTACTTC
abundance: -; j_gene: TRBJ2-7; d_gene: TRBD2; v_gene: TRBV29-1; CDR3aa: CSAGTSGYEQYF; CDR3nt: TGCAGCGCCGGGACTAGCGGGTACGAGCAGTACTTC
abundance: once; j_gene: TRBJ2-3; d_gene: TRBD2; v_gene: TRBV6-4; CDR3aa: CASSESSGSTDTQYF; CDR3nt: TGTGCCAGCAGTGAGTCTAGCGGAAGCACAGATACGCAGTATTTT
abundance: -; j_gene: TRBJ1-2; d_gene: -; v_gene: TRBV30; CDR3aa: CAWSGEANYGYTF; CDR3nt: TGTGCCTGGAGTGGGGAAGCTAACTATGGCTACACCTTC
abundance: -; j_gene: TRBJ2-3; d_gene: TRBD1; v_gene: TRBV27; CDR3aa: CASSLGQLTDTQYF; CDR3nt: TGTGCCAGCAGTCTGGGACAGCTCACAGATACGCAGTATTTT
abundance: -; j_gene: TRBJ1-1; d_gene: -; v_gene: TRBV7-8; CDR3aa: CASSPKANTEAFF; CDR3nt: TGTGCCAGCAGCCCCAAGGCAAACACTGAAGCTTTCTTT
abundance: -; j_gene: TRBJ2-2; d_gene: -; v_gene: TRBV7-2; CDR3aa: CASSLGGGDTGELFF; CDR3nt: TGTGCCAGCAGCTTAGGAGGGGGGGACACCGGGGAGCTGTTTTTT
abundance: -; j_gene: TRBJ1-5; d_gene: -; v_gene: TRBV29-1; CDR3aa: CSVGAADQPQHF; CDR3nt: TGCAGCGTTGGGGCTGCGGATCAGCCCCAGCATTTT
abundance: -; j_gene: TRBJ1-6; d_gene: -; v_gene: TRBV6-5; CDR3aa: CASSSSGDSPLHF; CDR3nt: TGTGCCAGCAGTTCATCCGGGGATTCACCCCTCCACTTT
abundance: -; j_gene: TRBJ2-2; d_gene: TRBD2; v_gene: TRBV30; CDR3aa: CASGHGGRATGELFF; CDR3nt: TGTGCCTCCGGTCATGGGGGGAGGGCCACCGGGGAGCTGTTTTTT
abundance: -; j_gene: TRBJ2-3; d_gene: TRBD2; v_gene: TRBV5-4; CDR3aa: CASSSGTMGDTQYF; CDR3nt: TGTGCCAGCAGCTCCGGGACTATGGGAGATACGCAGTATTTT
abundance: many; j_gene: TRBJ2-5; d_gene: -; v_gene: TRBV6-1; CDR3aa: CASSEEKGTETQYF; CDR3nt: TGTGCCAGCAGTGAAGAAAAAGGGACGGAGACCCAGTACTTC
abundance: -; j_gene: TRBJ1-6; d_gene: -; v_gene: TRBV4-1; CDR3aa: CASSPGQSKKVDSPLHF; CDR3nt: TGCGCCAGCAGCCCGGGACAATCCAAAAAGGTGGATTCACCCCTCCACTTT
abundance: -; j_gene: TRBJ2-7; d_gene: -; v_gene: TRBV7-6; CDR3aa: CASSLVRGRPQSSYEQYF; CDR3nt: TGTGCCAGCAGCTTAGTTCGTGGGAGGCCTCAAAGCTCCTACGAGCAGTACTTC
abundance: -; j_gene: TRBJ1-6; d_gene: -; v_gene: TRBV7-2; CDR3aa: CASSRGHQNSPLHF; CDR3nt: TGTGCCAGCAGCCGGGGACATCAGAATTCACCCCTCCACTTT
abundance: -; j_gene: TRBJ1-2; d_gene: -; v_gene: TRBV28; CDR3aa: CASSIGTYGYTF; CDR3nt: TGTGCCAGCAGTATAGGGACCTATGGCTACACCTTC
abundance: -; j_gene: TRBJ1-2; d_gene: -; v_gene: TRBV27; CDR3aa: CASIGPGGYGYTF; CDR3nt: TGTGCCAGCATCGGCCCGGGGGGCTATGGCTACACCTTC
abundance: -; j_gene: TRBJ2-3; d_gene: -; v_gene: TRBV9; CDR3aa: CASSVAPADTQYF; CDR3nt: TGTGCCAGCAGCGTAGCCCCCGCAGATACGCAGTATTTT
abundance: -; j_gene: TRBJ2-6; d_gene: -; v_gene: TRBV6-5; CDR3aa: CASSRTGSGANVLTF; CDR3nt: TGTGCCAGCAGCCGCACAGGTTCTGGGGCCAACGTCCTGACTTTC
abundance: -; j_gene: TRBJ1-1; d_gene: -; v_gene: TRBV19; CDR3aa: CASSLSGATEAFF; CDR3nt: TGTGCCAGTAGTCTATCAGGGGCGACTGAAGCTTTCTTT
abundance: -; j_gene: TRBJ2-1; d_gene: TRBD2; v_gene: TRBV4-2; CDR3aa: CASSQVELAGGEQFF; CDR3nt: TGTGCCAGCAGCCAAGTAGAACTAGCGGGAGGCGAGCAGTTCTTC
abundance: once; j_gene: TRBJ2-1; d_gene: -; v_gene: TRBV10-2; CDR3aa: CASSTDGPTLYNEQFF; CDR3nt: TGCGCCAGCAGTACGGACGGACCGACTCTATACAATGAGCAGTTCTTC
abundance: -; j_gene: TRBJ2-3; d_gene: TRBD2; v_gene: TRBV27; CDR3aa: CASGLAGGNTQYF; CDR3nt: TGTGCCAGCGGACTAGCGGGAGGTAATACGCAGTATTTT
abundance: -; j_gene: TRBJ2-2; d_gene: -; v_gene: TRBV28; CDR3aa: CASHDRNTGELFF; CDR3nt: TGTGCCAGCCATGACCGCAACACCGGGGAGCTGTTTTTT
abundance: -; j_gene: TRBJ1-3; d_gene: -; v_gene: TRBV18; CDR3aa: CASLWGSGNTIYF; CDR3nt: TGTGCCAGCTTGTGGGGCTCTGGAAACACCATATATTTT
abundance: -; j_gene: TRBJ2-5; d_gene: TRBD1; v_gene: TRBV28; CDR3aa: CASSFGGQGLFLLETQYF; CDR3nt: TGTGCCAGCTCCTTTGGGGGACAGGGACTGTTTTTACTGGAGACCCAGTACTTC
abundance: -; j_gene: TRBJ1-2; d_gene: -; v_gene: TRBV5-6; CDR3aa: CASSFVGRDGYTF; CDR3nt: TGTGCCAGCAGCTTCGTCGGCAGGGATGGCTACACCTTC
abundance: once; j_gene: TRBJ1-2; d_gene: -; v_gene: TRBV11-2; CDR3aa: CASSLGAIPMNGYTF; CDR3nt: TGTGCCAGCAGCTTAGGAGCGATACCTATGAATGGCTACACCTTC
abundance: -; j_gene: TRBJ1-5; d_gene: -; v_gene: TRBV4-1; CDR3aa: CASSQVFPNQPQHF; CDR3nt: TGCGCCAGCAGCCAAGTATTCCCTAATCAGCCCCAGCATTTT
abundance: -; j_gene: TRBJ2-1; d_gene: -; v_gene: TRBV11-2; CDR3aa: CASSPRSIRDWMNNEQFF; CDR3nt: TGTGCCAGCAGCCCGAGGTCGATCCGGGATTGGATGAACAATGAGCAGTTCTTC
abundance: -; j_gene: TRBJ2-7; d_gene: -; v_gene: TRBV2; CDR3aa: CASRRRGALDEQYF; CDR3nt: TGTGCCAGCAGAAGAAGGGGGGCTCTGGACGAGCAGTACTTC